This T cell receptor (beta chain) was recorded in a study of T cell repertoires in cytomegalovirus infection. Study at large: Based on public TCR beta signatures, there were indications of CMV infection and of a matching HLA type. Findings and caveats of the study: People with CMV and the relevant HLA were identified by cumulative public TCR beta family frequency. It was HLA-C-restricted CMV-specific TCR beta clonotypes that dominated the response ex vivo.

The germline V gene encodes CDR1 SGHVS and CDR2 FQNEAQ. V dropped 1 base and J dropped 7; count of bases not matched to a gene: 3. The CDR3 runs to 13 residues. TCRdb itself ran the reads through MiXCR, one entry per CDR3 protein. The table records 150,000 to 200,000 distinct CDR3 sequences, around an eighth of them present only once. This clonotype has a count of ten or more. What it recognizes is unknown. V is TRBV7-8 and J is TRBJ1-2; TRBD1 aligns across 7 bases. This receptor was taken from a human donor in good health (CMV status not recorded). Some clones in this sample may be carry-over from other donors' samples. Sequenced sample: PBMCs. The CDR3 region is CASSLEGALGYTF. The CDR3, as DNA: TGTGCCAGCAGCTTAGAGGGGGCCCTTGGCTACACCTTC.